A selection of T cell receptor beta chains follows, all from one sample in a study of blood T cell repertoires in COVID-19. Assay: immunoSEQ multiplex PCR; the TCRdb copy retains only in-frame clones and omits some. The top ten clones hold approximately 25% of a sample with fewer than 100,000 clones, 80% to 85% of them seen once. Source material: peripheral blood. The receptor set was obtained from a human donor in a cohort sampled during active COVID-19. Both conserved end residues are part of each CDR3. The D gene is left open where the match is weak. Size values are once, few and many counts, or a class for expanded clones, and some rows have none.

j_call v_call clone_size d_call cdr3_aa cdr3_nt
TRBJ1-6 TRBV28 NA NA CASSFGDPYSPLHF TGTGCCAGCAGTTTTGGAGACCCGTACTCACCCCTCCACTTT
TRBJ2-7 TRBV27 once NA CASRFNTGFYEQYF TGTGCCAGCAGATTTAATACAGGTTTCTACGAGCAGTACTTC
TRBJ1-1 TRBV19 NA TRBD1 CASRARTGPWTEAFF TGTGCCAGTAGGGCCAGGACAGGCCCCTGGACTGAAGCTTTCTTT
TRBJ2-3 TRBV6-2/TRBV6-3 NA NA CASSYRGGVDTQYF TGTGCCAGCAGTTACCGAGGGGGGGTCGATACGCAGTATTTT
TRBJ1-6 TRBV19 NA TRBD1 CATSDRPDSYNSPLHF TGTGCCACCTCGGACAGGCCCGACTCCTATAATTCACCCCTCCACTTT
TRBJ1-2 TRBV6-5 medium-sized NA CASSYSDSHGYTF TGTGCCAGCAGTTACTCGGACAGTCATGGCTACACCTTC
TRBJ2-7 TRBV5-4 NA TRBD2 CASSLAGGYSYEQYF TGTGCCAGCAGCTTGGCGGGGGGTTATTCCTACGAGCAGTACTTC
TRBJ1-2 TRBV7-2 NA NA CASSLVGAAPGGYTF TGTGCCAGCAGCTTAGTGGGAGCCGCACCGGGTGGCTACACCTTC
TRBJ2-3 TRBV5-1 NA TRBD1 CASSLSGQGRDTQYF TGCGCCAGCAGCTTGAGTGGACAGGGGAGAGATACGCAGTATTTT
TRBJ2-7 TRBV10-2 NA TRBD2 CASRGRGRSYEQYF TGCGCCAGCAGGGGGCGGGGGAGATCCTACGAGCAGTACTTC
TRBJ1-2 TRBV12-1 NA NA CASSFEWGQRGSQGCFEYGYTF TGTGCCAGCAGCTTTGAGTGGGGCCAGCGGGGGTCCCAAGGGTGCTTTGAATATGGCTACACCTTC
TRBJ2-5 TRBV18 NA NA CASSPQAGQETQYF TGTGCCAGCTCACCACAAGCCGGGCAAGAGACCCAGTACTTC
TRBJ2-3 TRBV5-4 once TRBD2 CASSLGVTSGGLDTQYF TGTGCCAGCAGCTTGGGAGTAACTAGCGGAGGTCTAGATACGCAGTATTTT
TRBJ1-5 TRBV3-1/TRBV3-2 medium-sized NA CASSQDLNQPQHF TGTGCCAGCAGTCAAGACCTGAATCAGCCCCAGCATTTT
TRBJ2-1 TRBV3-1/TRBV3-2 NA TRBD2 CASSQDQGLAGGEQFF TGTGCCAGCAGCCAAGATCAAGGGCTAGCGGGGGGTGAGCAGTTCTTC
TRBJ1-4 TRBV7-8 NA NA CASSLDTGWGEKLFF TGTGCCAGCAGCTTAGATACAGGGTGGGGGGAAAAACTGTTTTTT
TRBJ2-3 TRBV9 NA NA CASSAGQDTQYF TGTGCCAGCAGCGCAGGACAGGATACGCAGTATTTT
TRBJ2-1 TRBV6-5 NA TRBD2 CASTMAGVYYNEQFF TGTGCCAGCACTATGGCGGGGGTTTACTACAATGAGCAGTTCTTC
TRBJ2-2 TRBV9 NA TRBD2 CASSVGTSVGGELFF TGTGCCAGCAGCGTAGGGACTAGCGTCGGCGGGGAGCTGTTTTTT
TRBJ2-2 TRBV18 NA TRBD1 CASSPATGVIGELFF TGTGCCAGCTCACCAGCTACAGGGGTCATCGGGGAGCTGTTTTTT
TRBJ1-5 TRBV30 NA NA CAWSVRGRLSNQPQHF TGTGCCTGGAGTGTCAGGGGCCGGCTTAGCAATCAGCCCCAGCATTTT
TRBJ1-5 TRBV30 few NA CAWSPGTDQPQHF TGTGCCTGGAGTCCAGGGACTGATCAGCCCCAGCATTTT
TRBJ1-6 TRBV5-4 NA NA CASSFGGSSPLHF TGTGCCAGCAGCTTCGGCGGGAGTTCACCCCTCCACTTT
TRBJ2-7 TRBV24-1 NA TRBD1 CATSEAGTGAYGEQYF TGTGCCACCAGTGAAGCCGGGACAGGGGCGTATGGCGAGCAGTACTTC
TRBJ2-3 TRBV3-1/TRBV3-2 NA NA CASSPPRGRDTQYF TGTGCCAGCAGCCCCCCCCGGGGGAGAGATACGCAGTATTTT
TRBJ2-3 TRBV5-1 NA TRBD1 CASSLGGQGTDTQYF TGCGCCAGCAGCTTGGGGGGACAGGGCACAGATACGCAGTATTTT
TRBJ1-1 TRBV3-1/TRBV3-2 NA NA CASSLDLRNTEAFF TGTGCCAGCAGCCTAGACCTTCGTAACACTGAAGCTTTCTTT
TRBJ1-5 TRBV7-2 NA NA CASSQGWVGNQPQHF TGTGCCAGCAGCCAGGGCTGGGTCGGCAATCAGCCCCAGCATTTT
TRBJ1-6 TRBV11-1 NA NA CASSLVTVYNSPLHF TGTGCCAGCAGCTTGGTGACAGTATATAATTCACCCCTCCACTTT
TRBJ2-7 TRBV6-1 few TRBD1 CASSEEGQGAGYEQYF TGTGCCAGCAGTGAAGAGGGACAGGGGGCTGGGTACGAGCAGTACTTC
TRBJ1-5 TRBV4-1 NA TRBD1 CASSRTGGMGQPQHF TGCGCCAGCAGCCGAACAGGGGGAATGGGTCAGCCCCAGCATTTT
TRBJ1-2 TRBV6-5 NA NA CASRDSLGGGYTF TGTGCCAGCAGAGACAGCTTAGGGGGAGGCTACACCTTC
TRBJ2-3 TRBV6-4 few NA CASSETPESTDTQYF TGTGCCAGCAGTGAGACTCCGGAGAGCACAGATACGCAGTATTTT
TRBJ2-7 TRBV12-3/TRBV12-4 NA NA CASTRNRREQYF TGTGCCAGCACCCGAAACAGGCGCGAGCAGTACTTC
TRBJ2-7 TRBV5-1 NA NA CASSSSYSPYYEQYF TGCGCCAGCAGCTCCTCCTATTCCCCCTACTACGAGCAGTACTTC
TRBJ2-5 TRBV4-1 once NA CASSQTGDQETQYF TGCGCCAGCAGCCAAACGGGGGACCAAGAGACCCAGTACTTC
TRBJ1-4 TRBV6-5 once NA CASSYRRGKDEKLFF TGTGCCAGCAGTTACCGAAGAGGGAAAGATGAAAAACTGTTTTTT
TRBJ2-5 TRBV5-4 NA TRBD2 CASSFRLAGQETQYF TGTGCCAGCAGCTTCCGACTAGCGGGGCAAGAGACCCAGTACTTC
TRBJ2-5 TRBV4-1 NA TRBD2 CASSSGGAGETQYF TGCGCCAGCAGCAGCGGGGGGGCTGGAGAGACCCAGTACTTC
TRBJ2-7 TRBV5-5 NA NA CASSLGQVAYEQYF TGTGCCAGCAGCTTGGGGCAGGTTGCCTACGAGCAGTACTTC
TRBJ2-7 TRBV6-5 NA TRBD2 CASNPSGASYEQYF TGTGCCAGCAACCCTAGCGGGGCGTCCTACGAGCAGTACTTC
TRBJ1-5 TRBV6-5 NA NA CASSLDRRGQPQHF TGTGCCAGCAGCCTGGACAGACGAGGTCAGCCCCAGCATTTT
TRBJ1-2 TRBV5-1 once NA CASSRDMNNYGYTF TGCGCCAGCAGCCGGGACATGAATAACTATGGCTACACCTTC
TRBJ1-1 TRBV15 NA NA CATSRGGDTEAFF TGTGCCACCAGCAGAGGAGGAGACACTGAAGCTTTCTTT
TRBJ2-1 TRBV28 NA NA CASSLGQIGYNEQFF TGTGCCAGCAGTTTAGGGCAGATAGGCTACAATGAGCAGTTCTTC
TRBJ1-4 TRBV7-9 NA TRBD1 CASSPRQGSEKLFF TGTGCCAGCAGCCCCCGACAGGGGTCTGAAAAACTGTTTTTT
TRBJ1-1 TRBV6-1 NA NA CASSEMSLVFF TGTGCCAGCAGTGAAATGTCGCTAGTTTTCTTT
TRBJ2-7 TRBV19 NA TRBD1 CASSPPGDRRYYEQYF TGTGCCAGTAGTCCCCCCGGGGACAGGCGCTACTACGAGCAGTACTTC
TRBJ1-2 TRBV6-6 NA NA CASSFGEVYGYTF TGTGCCAGCAGTTTTGGGGAGGTCTATGGCTACACCTTC
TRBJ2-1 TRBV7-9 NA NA CASSQPGFPYNEQFF TGTGCCAGCAGCCAACCAGGGTTCCCCTACAATGAGCAGTTCTTC
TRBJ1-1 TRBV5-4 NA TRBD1 CASSLALDRGRTEAFF TGTGCCAGCAGCTTGGCCTTGGACAGGGGGCGGACTGAAGCTTTCTTT
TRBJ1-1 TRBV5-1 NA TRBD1 CASSFQGDTEAFF TGCGCCAGCAGCTTTCAGGGGGATACTGAAGCTTTCTTT
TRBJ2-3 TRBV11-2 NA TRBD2 CASSLGSSGDTDTQYF TGTGCCAGCAGCCTCGGTTCTAGCGGGGACACAGATACGCAGTATTTT
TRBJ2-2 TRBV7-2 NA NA CASSLVRGWGTGELFF TGTGCCAGCAGCTTAGTTCGGGGATGGGGCACCGGGGAGCTGTTTTTT